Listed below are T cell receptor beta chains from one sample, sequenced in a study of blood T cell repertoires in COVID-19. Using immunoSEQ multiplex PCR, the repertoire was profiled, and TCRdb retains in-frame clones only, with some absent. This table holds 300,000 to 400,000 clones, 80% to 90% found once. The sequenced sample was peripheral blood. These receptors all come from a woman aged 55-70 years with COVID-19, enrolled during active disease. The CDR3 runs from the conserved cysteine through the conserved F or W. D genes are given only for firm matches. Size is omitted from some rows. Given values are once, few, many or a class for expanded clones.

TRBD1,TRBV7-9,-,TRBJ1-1,TGTGCCAGCAGCTTGCAGGGGGACAGCACTGAAGCTTTCTTT,CASSLQGDSTEAFF
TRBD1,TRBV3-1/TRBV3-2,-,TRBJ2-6,TGTGCCAGCAGCCCAAGGACAGGGGCATCTGGGGCCAACGTCCTGACTTTC,CASSPRTGASGANVLTF
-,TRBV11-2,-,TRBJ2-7,TGTGCCAGCAGCTTAGTAACAGAGCAGTACTTC,CASSLVTEQYF
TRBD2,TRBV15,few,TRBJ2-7,TGTGCCCCCGGGGGGGTAGCGGACTACGAGCAGTACTTC,CAPGGVADYEQYF
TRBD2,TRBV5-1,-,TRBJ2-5,TGCGCCAGCAGGGGATCCGGGACTAGCGGGGGGGCCGTTGAGACCCAGTACTTC,CASRGSGTSGGAVETQYF
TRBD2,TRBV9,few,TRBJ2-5,TGTGCCAGCAGCGTTTCCGGGACTAGCGATGAGACCCAGTACTTC,CASSVSGTSDETQYF
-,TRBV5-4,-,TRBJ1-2,TGTGCCAGCAGCTTGGCGGGGGTCGGTGGCTACACCTTC,CASSLAGVGGYTF
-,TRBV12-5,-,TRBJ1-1,TGTGCTAGTGGTTTCCTAACGCCCGAGGGGGGGAGAGCGTACACTGAAGCTTTCTTT,CASGFLTPEGGRAYTEAFF
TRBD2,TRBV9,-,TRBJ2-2,TGTGCCAGCAGCAACCGGGCTAGCGGGGGGACCAACACCGGGGAGCTGTTTTTT,CASSNRASGGTNTGELFF
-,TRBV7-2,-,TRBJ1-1,TGTGCCAGCAGCTTAGCGGGCAGAGACACTGAAGCTTTCTTT,CASSLAGRDTEAFF
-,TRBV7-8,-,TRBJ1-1,TGTGCCAGCAGCTTATCCCGACAGCGGAACACTGAAGCTTTCTTT,CASSLSRQRNTEAFF
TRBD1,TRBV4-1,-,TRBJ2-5,TGCGCCAGCAGCCACCCGGGACAGAGATACCAAGAGACCCAGTACTTC,CASSHPGQRYQETQYF
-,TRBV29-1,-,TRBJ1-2,TGCAGCGTTGATGAGAGGGTGATCTATGGCTACACCTTC,CSVDERVIYGYTF
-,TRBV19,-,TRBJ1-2,TGTGCCAGTAGTATTTCGGCAGGGGAAGGCTACACCTTC,CASSISAGEGYTF
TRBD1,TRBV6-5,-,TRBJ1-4,TGTGCCAGCAGTAGGGGACAGGGTTTGGGTGAAAAACTGTTTTTT,CASSRGQGLGEKLFF
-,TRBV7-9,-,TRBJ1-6,TGTGCCAGCAGCTTAGAGGGGGATTCACCCCTCCACTTT,CASSLEGDSPLHF
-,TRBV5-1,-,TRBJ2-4,TGCGCCAGCAGCCTTGAACCAGGGATGGGCAAAAACATTCAGTACTTC,CASSLEPGMGKNIQYF
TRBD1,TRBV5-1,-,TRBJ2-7,TGCGCCAGCAGCACATCGACAGGGCTGCTTTACGAGCAGTACTTC,CASSTSTGLLYEQYF
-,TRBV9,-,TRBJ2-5,TGTGCCAGCAGCGTAGGGGCAGCGGACCAAGAGACCCAGTACTTC,CASSVGAADQETQYF
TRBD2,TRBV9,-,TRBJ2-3,TGTGCCAGCAGCGTAAACGGGCGGGGGGCCACATTTGACACGCAGTATTTT,CASSVNGRGATFDTQYF
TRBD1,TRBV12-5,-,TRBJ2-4,TGTGCTAGTGGCCGTGGACAGGAACTAGCCAAAAACATTCAGTACTTC,CASGRGQELAKNIQYF
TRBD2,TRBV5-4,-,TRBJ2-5,TGTGCCAGCAGCGCTAGCGGGGGGGTCCAAGAGACCCAGTACTTC,CASSASGGVQETQYF
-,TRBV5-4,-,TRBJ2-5,TGTGCCAGCACCCTGCAGGGTTCGGAGACCCAGTACTTC,CASTLQGSETQYF
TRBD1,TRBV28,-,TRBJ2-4,TGTGCCAGCAGTTTATGGTCGGACAGGTTACCATTAAACATTCAGTACTTC,CASSLWSDRLPLNIQYF
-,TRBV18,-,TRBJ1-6,TGTGCCAGCTCACCTCAGAGGTCTAATTCACCCCTCCACTTT,CASSPQRSNSPLHF
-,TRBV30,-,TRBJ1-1,TGTGCCTGGAGTGAAGACATCATGGGTGAAGCTTTCTTT,CAWSEDIMGEAFF
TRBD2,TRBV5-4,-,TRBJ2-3,TGTGCCAGCACTAGCGGGGGGCCATCTAGCACAGATACGCAGTATTTT,CASTSGGPSSTDTQYF
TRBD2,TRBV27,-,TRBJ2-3,TGTGCCAGCAGTCAGACTAGCGGGGCCGCACATTACGGTACGCAGTATTTT,CASSQTSGAAHYGTQYF